The next 17 T cell receptor beta chains were all read from a single sample in a study of T cell responses to AZD1222 COVID-19 vaccine. TCRdb's table, derived via immunoSEQ multiplex PCR, lists solely in-frame clones and lacks some. The sample includes about 160,000 clones, about 90% of them seen just once. Specimen: peripheral blood, collected 28 days after the second AZD1222 dose. Receptors originate from an adult who received the AZD1222 COVID-19 vaccine.

The chain is built from TRBV10-3 and TRBJ1-2; no definite D call. Trimming took off 2 bases at V and 3 bases at J, with 13 bases between the two ends. The CDR3 sequence is 15 residues long. From germline, CDR1 is ENHRY and CDR2 SYGVKD. The CDR3 reads CAISEGSGFDYGYTF. CDR3 DNA: TGTGCCATCAGTGAGGGGTCGGGATTCGACTATGGCTACACCTTC.

This chain uses TRBV27 with TRBJ1-2, with a tentative D call TRBD1 (6 bases). Between the trimmed V and J ends, which lost 4 bases and 6 bases, there was a span of 9 bases. Germline V gives CDR1 MNHEY, CDR2 SMNVEV (reference sequence). The CDR3 spans 12 residues. DNA for the CDR3: TGTGCCAGCAGTTCCCACAGGGATGGCTACACCTTC. It yields the protein CASSSHRDGYTF.

The chain's CDR3 is CASSEATWGFTYGYTF. The CDR3 bases are TGTGCCAGCAGTGAAGCAACTTGGGGGTTCACCTATGGCTACACCTTC. V and J are TRBV2 and TRBJ1-2; weak D call: TRBD1 (5 bases). Germline V lookup: CDR1 SNHLY, CDR2 FYNNEI. The CDR3 contains 16 residues. Between the trimmed V and J ends, which lost 0 bases and 4 bases, there was a span of 15 bases.

The chain combines TRBV19 with TRBJ1-1; D not certain. V was shortened by 3 bases and J by 1 base, with 9 bases between the two germline ends. The V gene's germline CDR1 is LNHDA and CDR2 SQIVND (reference sequence). The CDR3 length is 14 residues. This CDR3 reads CASSISRTNTEAFF. Written as DNA, the CDR3 is TGTGCCAGTAGTATTTCCCGGACGAACACTGAAGCTTTCTTT.

To note about this clone: Other DNA sequences in this specimen translate into the identical CDR3. V and J are TRBV20-1 and TRBJ1-2; D unresolved. The CDR3 spans 11 residues. V lost 0 bases and J lost 4, with 3 bases in between. Germline V gives CDR1 DFQATT, CDR2 SNEGSKA (reference sequence). The CDR3 is CSAREGYGYTF. The CDR3 DNA reads as TGCAGTGCTAGAGAGGGCTATGGCTACACCTTC.

The chain joins TRBV10-3 to TRBJ1-3; a possible D gene is TRBD1 (5 bases). With 6 bases removed from V and 0 bases from J, the gap between germline ends came to 12 bases. CDR3 length equals 15 residues. Germline assignment: CDR1 ENHRY and CDR2 SYGVKD. CDR3 in DNA: TGTGCCATCAGGGGGGGAGCCTACTCTGGAAACACCATATATTTT. Encoded protein: CAIRGGAYSGNTIYF.

This chain links TRBV6-5 with TRBJ2-1; a weak D match, TRBD2 (6 bases). V lost 11 bases to trimming and J lost 7 bases, with 18 bases between them. CDR3 length: 13 residues. Germline lookup yields CDR1 MNHEY and CDR2 SVGAGI. The CDR3 protein is CAWGDSEGNEQFF. CDR3 sequence (DNA): TGTGCCTGGGGGGACTCCGAGGGAAATGAGCAGTTCTTC.

The J gene is TRBJ1-5, the V gene TRBV7-8, with D possibly TRBD1 on 5 matching bases. CDR1 SGHVS and CDR2 FQNEAQ come from the germline V gene. V lost 5 bases to trimming and J lost 5 bases, with 13 bases between them. The CDR3 is 14 residues long. The CDR3 is CASSLSWGYQPQHF. In DNA form, the CDR3 reads TGTGCCAGCAGCCTAAGTTGGGGGTATCAGCCCCAGCATTTT.

The V call is TRBV15, the J call TRBJ1-1; D unclear. Between the trimmed V and J ends, which lost 6 bases and 7 bases, there was a span of 15 bases. Germline V gene data show CDR1 as LNHNV and CDR2 as YYDKDF (reference sequence). The CDR3 length is 13 residues. CDR3 loop: CATRTSGFGEAFF. CDR3 DNA sequence: TGTGCCACCAGAACGTCTGGGTTTGGTGAAGCTTTCTTT. Based on the CDR3 plus reference TRBV15 and TRBJ1-1, the full variable domain is DAMVIQNPRYQVTQFGKPVTLSCSQTLNHNVMYWYQQKSSQAPKLLFHYYDKDFNNEADTPDNFQSRRPNTSFCFLDIRSPGLGDTAMYLCATRTSGFGEAFFGQGTRLTVV.

The chain carries TRBV6-6 and TRBJ2-7; a possible D gene is TRBD1 (6 bases). CDR1 and CDR2 from the germline V gene are MNHNY and SVGAGI (reference sequence). V lost 5 bases and J 1 base, leaving 21 bases between the germline ends. This CDR3 is 17 amino acids long. In DNA form, the CDR3 reads TGTGCCAGCAGTCCTAATCTACAGGGTGGTGATTCCTACGAGCAGTACTTC. This sequence encodes CASSPNLQGGDSYEQYF.

This clone was seen just once. V gene TRBV12-3 or TRBV12-4 combines with J gene TRBJ1-2; D is uncertain. The V end was cut by 10 bases, the J end by 2 bases, with 11 bases between. The CDR3 runs to 12 residues. CDR3 amino acids: CATGWANYGYTF. CDR3 nucleotides: TGTGCCACCGGGTGGGCCAACTATGGCTACACCTTC.

The V and J genes are TRBV7-8 and TRBJ1-1, with 7 bases fitting TRBD1. CDR1 and CDR2 from the germline V gene are SGHVS and FQNEAQ. J was trimmed by 4 bases and V by 2 bases; bases with no gene match: 7. CDR3 length equals 15 residues. The CDR3, as DNA: TGTGCCAGCAGCTTAAGGGAGACAGGGCTCACTGAAGCTTTCTTT. Its protein product is CASSLRETGLTEAFF. Supplemented by reference TRBV7-8 and TRBJ1-1, the full variable domain reads GAGVSQSPRYKVAKRGQDVALRCDPISGHVSLFWYQQALGQGPEFLTYFQNEAQLDKSGLPSDRFFAERPEGSVSTLKIQRTQQEDSAVYLCASSLRETGLTEAFFGQGTRLTVV.

This chain links TRBV3-1 (or the pseudogene TRBV3-2) with TRBJ2-7; D gene uncertain. The CDR3 runs to 12 residues. Per the germline V gene, CDR1 is LGHDT and CDR2 is YNNKEL (reference sequence). V gave up 1 base and J gave up 6 bases, with 7 bases separating them. The CDR3 nucleotides are TGTGCCAGCAGCCAAGGAGTATCCGAGCAGTACTTC. This encodes CASSQGVSEQYF.

This rearrangement joins TRBV10-2 to TRBJ1-2; the D is unclear. V was pared by 2 bases and J by 8 bases, with 15 bases between. The germline CDR1 and CDR2 sequences are WSHSY and SAAADI. The CDR3 is 14 residues long. The CDR3 spells CASSELEDLLGYTF. The CDR3 DNA is TGCGCCAGCAGTGAGCTCGAGGACCTCCTAGGCTACACCTTC.

The V gene is TRBV6-6, the J gene TRBJ1-5; D unclear. CDR1 is MNHNY, CDR2 SVGAGI, per germline (reference sequence). Trimming stripped 8 bases from V and 0 bases from J, with 14 bases between. The CDR3 loop spans 15 amino acids. The CDR3: CASETAPYSNQPQHF. The CDR3 DNA is TGTGCCAGCGAGACGGCACCCTATAGCAATCAGCCCCAGCATTTT.

The rearrangement joins TRBV27 to TRBJ2-3; no firm D call. V was trimmed by 6 bases and J by 0 bases, leaving 7 bases between them. The CDR3 has 13 amino acids. From germline, CDR1 is MNHEY and CDR2 SMNVEV (reference sequence). Written as DNA, the CDR3 is TGTGCCAGCAGAATCACGAGCACAGATACGCAGTATTTT. As protein: CASRITSTDTQYF.

The rearrangement joins TRBV7-8 to TRBJ1-1; TRBD1 matches 9 bases. CDR3 length: 15 residues. Germline-derived CDR1 and CDR2 are SGHVS and FQNEAQ. V dropped 3 bases and J dropped 1; count of bases not matched to a gene: 3. The CDR3 region is CASSFMTGGNTEAFF. DNA for the CDR3: TGTGCCAGCAGCTTTATGACAGGGGGGAACACTGAAGCTTTCTTT.